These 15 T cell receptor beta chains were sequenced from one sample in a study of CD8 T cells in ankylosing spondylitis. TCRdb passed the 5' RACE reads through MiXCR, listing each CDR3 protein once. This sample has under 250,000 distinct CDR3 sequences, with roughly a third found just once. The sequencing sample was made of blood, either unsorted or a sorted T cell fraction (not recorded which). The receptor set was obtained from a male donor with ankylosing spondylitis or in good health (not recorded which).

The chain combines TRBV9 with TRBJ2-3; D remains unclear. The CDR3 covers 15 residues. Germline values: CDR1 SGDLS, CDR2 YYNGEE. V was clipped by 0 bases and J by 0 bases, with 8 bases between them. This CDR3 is CASSVAFYSTDTQYF. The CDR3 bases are TGTGCCAGCAGCGTAGCCTTTTATAGCACAGATACGCAGTATTTT.

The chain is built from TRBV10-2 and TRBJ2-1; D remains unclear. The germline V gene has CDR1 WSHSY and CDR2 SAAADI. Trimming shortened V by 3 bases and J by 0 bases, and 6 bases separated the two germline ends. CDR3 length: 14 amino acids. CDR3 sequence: CASSDLSSYNEQFF. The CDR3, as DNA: TGCGCCAGCAGTGACTTGAGCTCCTACAATGAGCAGTTCTTC.

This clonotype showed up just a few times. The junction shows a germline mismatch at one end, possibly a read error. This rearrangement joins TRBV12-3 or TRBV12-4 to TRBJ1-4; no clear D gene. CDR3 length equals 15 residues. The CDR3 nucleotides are TGTGCCAGCAGTTTCCGTCCAGCAACGAATGAAAAACTGTTTTTT. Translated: CASSFRPATNEKLFF.

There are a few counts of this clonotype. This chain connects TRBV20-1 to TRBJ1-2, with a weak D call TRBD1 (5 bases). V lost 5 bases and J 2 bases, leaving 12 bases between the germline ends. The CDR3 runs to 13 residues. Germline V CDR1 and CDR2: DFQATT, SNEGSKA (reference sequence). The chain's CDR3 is CSAGVGENYGYTF. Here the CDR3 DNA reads TGCAGTGCTGGGGTGGGGGAAAACTATGGCTACACCTTC.

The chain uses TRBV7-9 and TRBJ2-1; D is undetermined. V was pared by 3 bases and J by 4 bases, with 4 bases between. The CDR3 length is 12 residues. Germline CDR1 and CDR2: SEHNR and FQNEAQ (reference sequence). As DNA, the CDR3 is TGTGCCAGCAGCTTCGAGTACAATGAGCAGTTCTTC. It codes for CASSFEYNEQFF. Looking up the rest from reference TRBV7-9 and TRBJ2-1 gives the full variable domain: DTGVSQNPRHKITKRGQNVTFRCDPISEHNRLYWYRQTLGQGPEFLTYFQNEAQLEKSRLLSDRFSAERPKGSFSTLEIQRTEQGDSAMYLCASSFEYNEQFFGPGTRLTVL.

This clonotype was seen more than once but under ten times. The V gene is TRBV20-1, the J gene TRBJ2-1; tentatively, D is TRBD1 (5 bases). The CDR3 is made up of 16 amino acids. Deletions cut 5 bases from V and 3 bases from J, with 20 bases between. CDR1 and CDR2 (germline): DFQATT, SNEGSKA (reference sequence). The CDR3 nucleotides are TGCAGTGCTCTCCCCAGGCGCAAGGGGTACTACAATGAGCAGTTCTTC. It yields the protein CSALPRRKGYYNEQFF.

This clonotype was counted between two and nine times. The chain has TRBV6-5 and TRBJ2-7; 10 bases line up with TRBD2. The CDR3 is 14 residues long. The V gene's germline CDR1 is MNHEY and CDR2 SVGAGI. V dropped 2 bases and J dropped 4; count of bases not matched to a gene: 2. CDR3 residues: CASSYQTSGYEQYF. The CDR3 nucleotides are TGTGCCAGCAGTTACCAGACTAGCGGGTACGAGCAGTACTTC.

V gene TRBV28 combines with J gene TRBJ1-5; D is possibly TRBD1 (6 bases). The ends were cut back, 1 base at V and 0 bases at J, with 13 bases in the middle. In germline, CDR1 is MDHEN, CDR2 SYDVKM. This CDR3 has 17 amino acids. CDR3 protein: CASSLLRTDISNQPQHF. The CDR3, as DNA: TGTGCCAGCAGTTTATTAAGGACAGATATTAGCAATCAGCCCCAGCATTTT.

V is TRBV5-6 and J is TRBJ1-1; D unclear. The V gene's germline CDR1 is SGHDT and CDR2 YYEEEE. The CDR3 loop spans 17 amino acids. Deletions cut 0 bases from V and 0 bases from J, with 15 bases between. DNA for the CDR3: TGTGCCAGCAGCTTGGATGGTGAGGTTGGTCTGAACACTGAAGCTTTCTTT. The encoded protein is CASSLDGEVGLNTEAFF.

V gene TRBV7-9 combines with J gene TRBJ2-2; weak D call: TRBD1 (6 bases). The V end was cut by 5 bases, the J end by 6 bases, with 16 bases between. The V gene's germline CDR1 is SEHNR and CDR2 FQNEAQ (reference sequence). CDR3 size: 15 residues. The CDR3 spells CASSATGPNAGELFF. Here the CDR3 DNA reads TGTGCCAGCAGCGCCACAGGGCCCAACGCCGGGGAGCTGTTTTTT.

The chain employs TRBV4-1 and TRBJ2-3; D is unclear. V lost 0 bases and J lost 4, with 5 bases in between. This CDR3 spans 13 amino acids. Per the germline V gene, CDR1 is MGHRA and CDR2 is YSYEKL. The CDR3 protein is CASSQEAADTQYF. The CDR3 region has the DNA TGCGCCAGCAGCCAAGAAGCAGCAGATACGCAGTATTTT.

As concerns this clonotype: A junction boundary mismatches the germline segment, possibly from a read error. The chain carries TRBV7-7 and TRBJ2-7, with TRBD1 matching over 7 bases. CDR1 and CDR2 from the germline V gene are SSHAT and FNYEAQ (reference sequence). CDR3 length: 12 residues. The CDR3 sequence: CASSQGVYEQYF. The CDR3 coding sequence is TGTGCTAGCAGTCAGGGGGTCTACGAGCAGTACTTC.

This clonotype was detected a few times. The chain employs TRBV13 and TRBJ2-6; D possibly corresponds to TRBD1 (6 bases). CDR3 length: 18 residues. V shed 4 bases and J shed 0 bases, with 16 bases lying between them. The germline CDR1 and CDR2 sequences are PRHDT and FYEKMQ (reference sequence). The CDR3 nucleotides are TGTGCCAGCAGCTCTGGGGGCGTTAAGCTCTCTGGGGCCAACGTCCTGACTTTC. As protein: CASSSGGVKLSGANVLTF.

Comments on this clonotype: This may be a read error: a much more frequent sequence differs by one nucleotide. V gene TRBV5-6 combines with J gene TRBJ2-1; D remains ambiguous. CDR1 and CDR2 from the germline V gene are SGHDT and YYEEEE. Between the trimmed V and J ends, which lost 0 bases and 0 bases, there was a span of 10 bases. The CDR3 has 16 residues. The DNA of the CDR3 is TGTGCCAGCAGCTTGGGGGTCCGGAGCTCCTACAATGAGCAGTTCTTC. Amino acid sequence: CASSLGVRSSYNEQFF.

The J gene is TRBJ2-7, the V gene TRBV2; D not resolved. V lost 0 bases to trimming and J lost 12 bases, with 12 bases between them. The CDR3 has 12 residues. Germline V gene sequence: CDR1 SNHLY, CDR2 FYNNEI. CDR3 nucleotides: TGTGCCAGCAGTGAAGCCTGGCGGCATTTGTACTTC. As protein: CASSEAWRHLYF.